These 20 T cell receptor beta chains were sequenced from one sample in a study of T cell repertoires in cytomegalovirus infection (dated by TCRdb to about 2019). The sample's treatment or condition label is to be understood as: in vitro stimulation with specific CMV peptide epitopes to enrich CMV-specific T cells. The antigens for these receptors are not known. The sequencer listed for this sample is Illumina HiSeq 1500. The raw public data were reprocessed by TCRdb itself: fastp quality trimming at Q25, MiXCR clonotype calling, in-frame beta chains only. Every entry covers one CDR3 protein and lists the most common genes and DNA from its rows. The sample profile shows 900,000 to 950,000 distinct CDR3 sequences; roughly 30% of them were found once. Jointly, the top ten make up about 14% of the sample. This sample comprised cultured CD8+ T cells from PBMCs, obtained from culture after CMV antigen stimulation. These receptors were taken from a human donor in good health (CMV status not recorded). Some clones in this sample may be carry-over from other donors' samples.

About this clonotype itself: A far more abundant clone sits one base away, making this likely a read error. The chain joins TRBV2 to TRBJ1-1, with D unclear. Germline V gene lookup returns CDR1 SNHLY and CDR2 FYNNEI. Trimming took off 8 bases at V and 0 bases at J, with 4 bases between the two ends. The CDR3 is made up of 11 amino acids. DNA for the CDR3: TGTGCCAGCTGGGTGAACACTGAAGCTTTCTTT. Translation: CASWVNTEAFF.

This clonotype was detected a few times. This chain joins TRBV6-5 and TRBJ1-1; the D is unclear. V was shortened by 2 bases and J by 4 bases, with 8 bases between the two germline ends. Germline V gene lookup returns CDR1 MNHEY and CDR2 SVGAGI. The CDR3 loop spans 13 amino acids. Here the CDR3 reads CASSYPGRTEAFF. The DNA of the CDR3 is TGTGCCAGCAGTTACCCCGGACGCACTGAAGCTTTCTTT.

The V call is TRBV9, the J call TRBJ2-5; tentatively, D is TRBD1 (6 bases). This CDR3 contains 16 residues. Germline-derived CDR1 and CDR2 are SGDLS and YYNGEE. V lost 6 bases, J lost 5 bases, and 23 bases lay in between. CDR3 in amino acids: CASTRSGAGETETQYF. The CDR3 nucleotides are TGTGCCAGCACCCGAAGTGGGGCAGGGGAGACGGAGACCCAGTACTTC.

This clonotype has only a few counts. The rearrangement joins TRBV7-9 to TRBJ1-1, with D possibly being TRBD1 (6 bases). CDR1 SEHNR and CDR2 FQNEAQ come from the germline V gene (reference sequence). The V end lost 2 bases, the J end lost 4 bases, and 8 bases lay between the germline ends. There are 13 residues in the CDR3. The CDR3 bases are TGTGCCAGCAGCTTATGGGGGCTCACTGAAGCTTTCTTT. Translation gives CASSLWGLTEAFF.

This clonotype was found a few times. The chain carries TRBV7-9 and TRBJ1-6; 11 bases fit TRBD1. There are 14 residues in the CDR3. The J segment lost 9 bases and the V segment lost 6 bases, leaving 4 bases of the junction unmatched. Per the germline V gene, CDR1 is SEHNR and CDR2 is FQNEAQ (reference sequence). The CDR3 reads CASRPGQGGSPLHF. CDR3 bases: TGTGCCAGCAGACCGGGACAGGGGGGTTCACCCCTCCACTTT.

The V call is TRBV19, the J call TRBJ1-1; D gene unclear. V lost 0 bases and J lost 4, with 21 bases in between. The CDR3 totals 18 residues. CDR1 is LNHDA, CDR2 SQIVND, per germline (reference sequence). The CDR3 DNA sequence: TGTGCCAGTAGTATAGATCTCTTAGTTGCTCCGGAGAGCACTGAAGCTTTCTTT. It translates to CASSIDLLVAPESTEAFF.

This clonotype was detected many times. The chain carries TRBV7-8 and TRBJ1-2; maybe TRBD1 (5 bases). V was clipped by 9 bases and J by 7 bases, with 24 bases between them. The CDR3 is made up of 15 amino acids. Looked up from germline, CDR1 is SGHVS and CDR2 is FQNEAQ. CDR3: CASNKRGPGRGGYTF. The DNA of the CDR3 is TGTGCCAGTAATAAGAGGGGACCGGGTCGGGGTGGCTACACCTTC.

This clonotype appeared a few times. The CDR3 DNA sequence: TGCGCCAGCAGCCAAGGAGGACCCTCCTACGAGCAGTACTTC. Encoded protein: CASSQGGPSYEQYF. This chain uses TRBV4-1 with TRBJ2-7; the D is unclear. The germline V and J ends were trimmed by 1 base and 0 bases, with 7 bases remaining between them. This CDR3 is 14 amino acids long. Germline assignment: CDR1 MGHRA and CDR2 YSYEKL.

V gene TRBV10-1 combines with J gene TRBJ2-3; no firm D call. Germline CDR1 reads WNHNN; CDR2 reads SYGVQD (reference sequence). V was shortened by 6 bases and J by 4 bases, with 11 bases between the two germline ends. The CDR3 has 13 residues. The CDR3 bases are TGCGCCAGCAGCAACTTTGATGCAGATACGCAGTATTTT. This gives the protein CASSNFDADTQYF.

This clonotype was counted many times. The V and J genes are TRBV11-2 and TRBJ1-1, with TRBD1 identical over 9 bases. Unmatched junction bases numbered 8, after V lost 2 bases and J lost 4 bases. This CDR3 is 16 amino acids long. Germline lookup yields CDR1 SGHAT and CDR2 FQNNGV. CDR3 nucleotide sequence: TGTGCCAGCAGCTTAAGGGGGACAGGGAGTAGCACTGAAGCTTTCTTT. It yields the protein CASSLRGTGSSTEAFF.

There are a few counts of this clonotype. Possible read error: a much larger clone is one base away. The rearrangement joins TRBV4-1 to TRBJ1-1; D is unresolved. The V gene's germline CDR1 is MGHRA and CDR2 YSYEKL. Trimming removed 1 base from V and 3 bases from J, with 6 bases in between. The CDR3 is 13 amino acids. DNA of the CDR3: TGCGCCAGCAGCCAAGGATGGGACACTGAAGCTTTCTTT. The encoded protein is CASSQGWDTEAFF.

This clonotype has just a few counts. The chain has TRBV2 and TRBJ2-7; D perhaps matches TRBD1 (6 bases). The CDR3 spans 12 residues. V lost 10 bases, J lost 2 bases, and 12 bases lay in between. Germline CDR1 SNHLY, CDR2 FYNNEI. The CDR3 DNA reads as TGTGCCACCCGGGACACCCCCTACGAGCAGTACTTC. It translates to CATRDTPYEQYF.

This clonotype was seen more than once but under ten times. This chain uses TRBV19 with TRBJ1-6, with 8 bases that match TRBD1. J was trimmed by 4 bases and V by 4 bases; bases with no gene match: 0. The CDR3 is 14 residues long. From germline, CDR1 is LNHDA and CDR2 SQIVND (reference sequence). The CDR3 nucleotides read TGTGCCAGTAGTAACAGGGGGTATAATTCACCCCTCCACTTT. This sequence encodes CASSNRGYNSPLHF.

This clonotype was detected only a few times. The chain is built from TRBV29-1 and TRBJ1-1, with D possibly being TRBD1 (5 bases). The CDR3 has 15 amino acids. Trimming removed 1 base at V and 5 bases at J, with 17 bases between. The germline CDR1 and CDR2 sequences are SQVTM and ANQGSEA. The CDR3 DNA follows: TGCAGCGTTGAAGGCCGGGGCATTAAGGCGACTGAAGCTTTCTTT. Translated, it gives CSVEGRGIKATEAFF. The entire variable domain, with the rest obtained from reference TRBV29-1 and TRBJ1-1, is as follows: SAVISQKPSRDICQRGTSLTIQCQVDSQVTMMFWYRQQPGQSLTLIATANQGSEATYESGFVIDKFPISRPNLTFSTLTVSNMSPEDSSIYLCSVEGRGIKATEAFFGQGTRLTVV.

This clonotype has only a few counts. The V gene is TRBV6-2 or TRBV6-3, the J gene TRBJ2-1, with 10 bases that match TRBD2. The germline V gene has CDR1 MNHEY and CDR2 SVGEGT. This CDR3 region has 17 residues. Trimming took 2 bases from V and 4 from J; bases not matched to a gene: 8. In nucleotides, the CDR3 is TGTGCCAGCAGTTACGGGCTAGCGGGGGACCTATACAATGAGCAGTTCTTC. Protein: CASSYGLAGDLYNEQFF.

This clonotype came up a few times. V and J are TRBV7-9 and TRBJ2-4; 8 bases fit TRBD1. Germline V gives CDR1 SEHNR, CDR2 FQNEAQ (reference sequence). V gave up 5 bases and J gave up 6 bases; unmatched junction bases: 9. This CDR3 has 15 amino acids. The CDR3 DNA reads as TGTGCCAGCAGCCAAGCTGACAGGGGTCCAAACATTCAGTACTTC. As protein: CASSQADRGPNIQYF.

The chain employs TRBV4-1 and TRBJ1-2; D is possibly TRBD1 (5 bases). The CDR3 totals 13 residues. Trimming stripped 5 bases from V and 7 bases from J, with 14 bases between. Germline CDR1 is MGHRA and CDR2 is YSYEKL. The CDR3 reads CASSSLLRGGYTF. Here the CDR3 DNA reads TGCGCCAGCAGCTCATTATTAAGGGGTGGCTACACCTTC.

The chain couples TRBV12-3 or TRBV12-4 to TRBJ2-2; D remains ambiguous. The germline V and J ends were trimmed by 3 bases and 6 bases, with 14 bases remaining between them. The CDR3 length is 15 residues. The CDR3 is CASSLKSRFPGELFF. CDR3 nucleotides: TGTGCCAGCAGTTTGAAGTCGCGCTTCCCCGGGGAGCTGTTTTTT.

This clonotype showed up many times. The DNA for the CDR3 is TGCGCCAGCAGTGGGGGTGGACAGGGGGATGATAGGACCGCTTGTCTTCTCCCCTACGAGCAGTACGTC. Its protein is CASSGGGQGDDRTACLLPYEQYV. The chain is built from TRBV10-2 and TRBJ2-7, with 10 nucleotides matching TRBD1. Unmatched junction bases numbered 29, after V lost 4 bases and J lost 2 bases. Germline CDR1 reads WSHSY; CDR2 reads SAAADI. CDR3 length equals 23 residues.

This clonotype was seen ten or more times. The gene calls are TRBV6-5 and TRBJ2-7; 9 bases are a match to TRBD1. The germline gives CDR1 MNHEY, CDR2 SVGAGI. V lost 6 bases and J lost 2; bases outside the gene matches: 8. This CDR3 spans 15 amino acids. The CDR3 bases are TGTGCCAGCAGCATTGGGACAGGGAATACCTACGAGCAGTACGTC. Residues: CASSIGTGNTYEQYV.